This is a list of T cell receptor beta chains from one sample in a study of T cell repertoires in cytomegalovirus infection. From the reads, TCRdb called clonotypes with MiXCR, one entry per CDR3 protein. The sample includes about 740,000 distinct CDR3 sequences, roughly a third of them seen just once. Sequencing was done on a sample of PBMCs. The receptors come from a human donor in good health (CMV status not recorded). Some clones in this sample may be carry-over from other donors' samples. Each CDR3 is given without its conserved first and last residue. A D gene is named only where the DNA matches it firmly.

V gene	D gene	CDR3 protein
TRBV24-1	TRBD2	ATSEGTSEYNEQF
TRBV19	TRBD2	ASSFRRTSGYNEQF
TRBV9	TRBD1	ASSVGPGGNYGYT
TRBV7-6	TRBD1	ASSTGTGDEQF
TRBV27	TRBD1	ASSLFSATTPGQGTHGYT
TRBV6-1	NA	ASSESASRNTDTQY
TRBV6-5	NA	ASSPSDFLYEQY
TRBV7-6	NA	ASSLGSQRGNEQF
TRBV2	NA	ASTLRTKDSPLH
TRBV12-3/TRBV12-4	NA	ASTMVTTGSSYNEQF
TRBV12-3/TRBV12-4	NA	ASSSEVYTEAF
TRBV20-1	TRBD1	SARGDSSAYEQY
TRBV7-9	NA	ASSEPGAGMNTEAL